Each of the 28 T cell receptor beta chains below was sequenced from the same sample in a study of T cells in tumors after PD-1 blockade. Libraries were prepared by immunoSEQ multiplex PCR; TCRdb keeps only in-frame clonotypes and omits some of them. Of roughly 47,000 clones in the sample, roughly 79% were seen once. This specimen was PBMCs, taken before anti-PD-1 treatment. The receptor source for this set is a human donor with basal cell carcinoma.

The chain uses TRBV2 and TRBJ1-1; the match to TRBD1 covers 8 bases. The V segment lost 5 bases and the J segment 10 bases; nucleotides outside the gene matches: 9. Germline V lookup: CDR1 SNHLY, CDR2 FYNNEI. This CDR3 comprises 13 residues. This CDR3 reads CASSRDRGGGAFF. CDR3 DNA sequence: TGTGCCAGCAGTCGAGACAGGGGTGGTGGAGCTTTCTTT.

This clone has only one observation. The genes are TRBV5-4 and TRBJ2-5; D is tentatively TRBD1 or TRBD2 (5 bases each). Germline V CDR1 and CDR2: SGHNT, YYREEE (reference sequence). Between the trimmed V and J ends, which lost 3 bases and 5 bases, there was a span of 14 bases. This CDR3 has 14 residues. CDR3 DNA sequence: TGTGCCAGCAGCTCCGACGAGGGGCAGGAGACCCAGTACTTC. This encodes CASSSDEGQETQYF.

The chain uses TRBV9 and TRBJ2-7; D is undetermined. The CDR3 length is 11 residues. The V end lost 1 base, the J end lost 4 bases, and 3 bases lay between the germline ends. CDR1 is SGDLS and CDR2 is YYNGEE in the germline V gene. The CDR3: CASSVSYEQYF. The CDR3, as DNA: TGTGCCAGCAGCGTAAGTTACGAGCAGTACTTC.

This clone was found a few times. The CDR3 DNA follows: TGTGCCAGCATAGGACAGAATGAAAAACTGTTTTTT. Amino acid sequence: CASIGQNEKLFF. This rearrangement joins TRBV28 to TRBJ1-4, with D perhaps matching TRBD1 (6 bases). The CDR3 contains 12 residues. V was pared by 7 bases and J by 5 bases, with 8 bases between. Germline assignment: CDR1 MDHEN and CDR2 SYDVKM.

This chain links TRBV27 with TRBJ1-5; tentative D call: TRBD1 (5 bases). CDR3 length: 14 amino acids. V shed 1 base and J shed 4 bases, with 8 bases lying between them. Germline CDR1 and CDR2: MNHEY and SMNVEV (reference sequence). The CDR3 sequence: CASSLYSGNQPQHF. In DNA form, the CDR3 reads TGTGCCAGCAGTTTATATTCAGGGAATCAGCCCCAGCATTTT.

This clone has only one observation. The chain uses TRBV24-1 and TRBJ1-2; tentatively, D is TRBD1 (5 bases). Germline V gene lookup returns CDR1 KGHDR and CDR2 SFDVKD. The CDR3 spans 13 residues. With 3 bases removed from V and 6 bases from J, the gap between germline ends came to 10 bases. The CDR3 spells CATSDRGTDGYTF. CDR3 bases: TGTGCCACCAGTGATCGTGGGACGGATGGCTACACCTTC.

V is TRBV5-5 and J is TRBJ1-1, with no clear D. The germline gives CDR1 SGHKS, CDR2 YYEKEE (reference sequence). The CDR3 length is 15 residues. The V end lost 0 bases, the J end lost 0 bases, and 9 bases lay between the germline ends. CDR3 nucleotide sequence: TGTGCCAGCAGCTTGGATGCTTACATGAACACTGAAGCTTTCTTT. Its translation is CASSLDAYMNTEAFF.

The chain carries TRBV3-1 (or the pseudogene TRBV3-2) and TRBJ1-2; D unclear. In germline, CDR1 is LGHDT, CDR2 YNNKEL (reference sequence). Trimming stripped 1 base from V and 7 bases from J, with 7 bases between. This CDR3 region has 12 residues. CDR3 nucleotides: TGTGCCAGCAGCCAAGGCTCGTCTGGCTACACCTTC. This encodes CASSQGSSGYTF.

The genes are TRBV7-9 and TRBJ1-3; possibly TRBD1 for D (6 bases). The CDR3 spans 14 residues. The germline gives CDR1 SEHNR, CDR2 FQNEAQ (reference sequence). Trimming shortened V by 4 bases and J by 3 bases, and 10 bases separated the two germline ends. The CDR3 loop reads CASSSSGVGNTIYF. The DNA for the CDR3 is TGTGCCAGCAGCTCCTCAGGGGTTGGAAACACCATATATTTT. The complete variable domain, with remaining parts taken from reference TRBV7-9 and TRBJ1-3, reads DTGVSQNPRHKITKRGQNVTFRCDPISEHNRLYWYRQTLGQGPEFLTYFQNEAQLEKSRLLSDRFSAERPKGSFSTLEIQRTEQGDSAMYLCASSSSGVGNTIYFGEGSWLTVV.

The chain employs TRBV7-6 and TRBJ1-1; the D gene is possibly TRBD1 (6 bases). The CDR3 sequence is 14 residues long. V was clipped by 2 bases and J by 1 base, with 8 bases between them. Germline CDR1 is SGHVS and CDR2 is FNYEAQ. The CDR3 DNA reads TGTGCCAGCAGCTTACAGGGGTGGAACACTGAAGCTTTCTTT. The encoded protein is CASSLQGWNTEAFF.

At least ten counts were recorded for this clone. V and J are TRBV9 and TRBJ1-2, with D maybe TRBD1 (6 bases). This CDR3 is 13 amino acids long. V lost 0 bases and J 8 bases, leaving 11 bases between the germline ends. Per the germline V gene, CDR1 is SGDLS and CDR2 is YYNGEE. The CDR3 spells CASSVEGGTGYTF. DNA for the CDR3: TGTGCCAGCAGCGTAGAGGGGGGCACGGGCTACACCTTC.

V usage is TRBV27 and J usage is TRBJ1-4; 7 bases line up with TRBD1. Germline loops: CDR1 MNHEY, CDR2 SMNVEV (reference sequence). With 3 bases clipped from V and 1 base from J, the junction kept 5 bases outside the gene matches. The CDR3 extends over 16 amino acids. The CDR3 region is CASSFRRGLTNEKLFF. CDR3 bases: TGTGCCAGCAGTTTTCGGAGGGGGCTAACTAATGAAAAACTGTTTTTT.

J is TRBJ2-7 and V is TRBV28, with TRBD1 identical over 9 bases. The germline CDR1 and CDR2 sequences are MDHEN and SYDVKM. The CDR3 is 15 amino acids. The V gene end was trimmed by 3 bases and the J gene end by 9 bases; junction bases not matched to a gene: 12. CDR3 nucleotide sequence: TGTGCCAGCAGTTTTTCCGGGACAGGGTCAATCGGGCAGTACTTC. It specifies CASSFSGTGSIGQYF.

This clone occurred a few times. Here the CDR3 reads CASRHYRWGRQDSALHF. Here the CDR3 DNA reads TGTGCCAGCAGACACTACCGTTGGGGCAGGCAAGACTCGGCCCTCCACTTT. The chain links TRBV7-9 to TRBJ1-6, with D possibly being TRBD1 (5 bases). Germline CDR1 reads SEHNR; CDR2 reads FQNEAQ (reference sequence). V lost 6 bases and J lost 14, with 29 bases in between. This CDR3 region has 17 residues.

The J gene is TRBJ1-1, the V gene TRBV18; TRBD1 agrees at 8 bases. Germline V gives CDR1 KGHSH, CDR2 LQKENI. With 3 bases clipped from V and 3 bases from J, the junction kept 9 bases outside the gene matches. There are 16 residues in the CDR3. CDR3 sequence: CASSPRRTGKDTEAFF. The CDR3 DNA follows: TGTGCCAGCTCACCGCGACGGACAGGGAAAGACACTGAAGCTTTCTTT. The whole variable domain, remainder taken from reference TRBV18 and TRBJ1-1, is NAGVMQNPRHLVRRRGQEARLRCSPMKGHSHVYWYRQLPEEGLKFMVYLQKENIIDESGMPKERFSAEFPKEGPSILRIQQVVRGDSAAYFCASSPRRTGKDTEAFFGQGTRLTVV.

This chain joins TRBV28 and TRBJ2-2; 11 bases are shared with TRBD2. The CDR3 consists of 15 residues. The germline V gene has CDR1 MDHEN and CDR2 SYDVKM. With V trimmed by 7 bases and J by 6 bases, 7 bases remained unmatched. The CDR3 loop reads CASNQVAGGAGELFF. In DNA, the CDR3 is TGTGCCAGCAACCAAGTAGCGGGAGGGGCCGGGGAGCTGTTTTTT. The full variable domain, with the rest looked up from reference TRBV28 and TRBJ2-2, is DVKVTQSSRYLVKRTGEKVFLECVQDMDHENMFWYRQDPGLGLRLIYFSYDVKMKEKGDIPEGYSVSREKKERFSLILESASTNQTSMYLCASNQVAGGAGELFFGEGSRLTVL.

This sequence joins TRBV24-1 and TRBJ2-3, with 11 bases aligning to TRBD2. Trimming cost V 3 bases and J 4 bases; bases outside gene matches: 5. Germline V CDR1 and CDR2: KGHDR, SFDVKD. This CDR3 is built from 16 residues. The CDR3 DNA is TGTGCCACCAGTGATATAGCGGGAGGGCCGGCAGATACGCAGTATTTT. This encodes CATSDIAGGPADTQYF.

This clone was seen more than once but under ten times. V usage is TRBV12-5 and J usage is TRBJ1-2; tentatively, D is TRBD1 (6 bases). V gave up 9 bases and J gave up 7 bases, with 15 bases separating them. Per the germline V gene, CDR1 is LGHNT and CDR2 is FRNRAP. The CDR3 is 12 residues long. CDR3 region: CASSDGGFGYTF. The CDR3 DNA follows: TGTGCTAGCTCGGACGGGGGCTTTGGCTACACCTTC.

This sequence joins TRBV5-1 and TRBJ1-1; TRBD1 might be the D (5 bases). Germline assignment: CDR1 SGHRS and CDR2 YFSETQ. This CDR3 has 16 residues. V was clipped by 0 bases and J by 2 bases, with 14 bases between them. CDR3 DNA sequence: TGCGCCAGCAGCTTGGGCCAGACCACAGGTAACACTGAAGCTTTCTTT. Residues: CASSLGQTTGNTEAFF.

V is TRBV5-5 and J is TRBJ2-1; the D call may be TRBD1 or TRBD2 (7 bases each). The CDR3 runs 17 residues. V was pared by 2 bases and J by 4 bases, with 19 bases between. CDR1 and CDR2 (germline): SGHKS, YYEKEE (reference sequence). The CDR3 loop is CASSFRLTGRGYNEQFF. For the CDR3, the DNA is TGTGCCAGCAGCTTCCGCCTGACAGGGAGGGGATACAATGAGCAGTTCTTC.

This clone was counted between two and nine times. The chain employs TRBV6-5 and TRBJ1-2, with D possibly TRBD1 on 6 matching bases. CDR3 length: 10 amino acids. Germline CDR1 reads MNHEY; CDR2 reads SVGAGI. Trimming removed 10 bases at V and 8 bases at J, with 11 bases between. This CDR3 reads CATRQEGYTF. The CDR3 bases are TGTGCCACCCGACAGGAAGGCTACACCTTC.

The sample holds one count of this clone. This chain joins TRBV4-1 and TRBJ1-4; D gene ambiguous. Per germline, CDR1 MGHRA and CDR2 YSYEKL. V lost 4 bases and J lost 3, with 6 bases in between. This CDR3 spans 13 amino acids. The CDR3 coding sequence is TGCGCCAGCAGCCCCGCCGCTAATGAAAAACTGTTTTTT. This translates into CASSPAANEKLFF.

The chain is built from TRBV28 and TRBJ2-5, with TRBD2 as a possible D gene (5 bases). Looked up from germline, CDR1 is MDHEN and CDR2 is SYDVKM. The CDR3 is 15 amino acids. V lost 6 bases and J lost 2, with 16 bases in between. The CDR3 DNA reads as TGTGCCAGCAGCTTTAGGAAGACTATGCAAGAGACCCAGTACTTC. Protein sequence: CASSFRKTMQETQYF.

This clone has more than one count but fewer than ten. This specimen includes other DNA sequences encoding the same CDR3. The V call is TRBV7-3, the J call TRBJ1-1; D is undetermined. Germline V gives CDR1 SGHTA, CDR2 FQGTGA. The V gene lost 2 bases and the J gene lost 2 bases, with 6 bases spanning the gap. CDR3 length: 13 amino acids. CDR3: CASSLSGNTEAFF. The DNA of the CDR3 is TGTGCCAGCAGCTTATCTGGAAACACTGAAGCTTTCTTT.

The table lists this clone with a count of one. This sequence joins TRBV12-3 or TRBV12-4 and TRBJ1-2, with 7 bases fitting TRBD1. This CDR3 is 13 amino acids long. The junction had 5 bases not matched to a gene; V was cut back by 5 bases and J by 5 bases. The CDR3 DNA sequence: TGTGCCAGCAGTCTCGGACAGGATTATGGCTACACCTTC. Residues: CASSLGQDYGYTF.

Only a few counts were recorded for this clone. This chain connects TRBV30 to TRBJ1-6; a possible D gene is TRBD1 (6 bases). The CDR3 loop spans 17 amino acids. Germline V gives CDR1 GTSNPN, CDR2 SVGIG (reference sequence). V was shortened by 0 bases and J by 9 bases, with 21 bases between the two germline ends. The CDR3 region has the DNA TGTGCCTGGAGTGTACGATCGGCGGCCCAAGGGGGTTCACCCCTCCACTTT. Residues: CAWSVRSAAQGGSPLHF.

Worth noting for this clone: The sample holds other DNA sequences that translate to the same CDR3. The chain uses TRBV19 and TRBJ2-7; no clear D. The CDR3 is 13 residues long. V was trimmed by 3 bases and J by 4 bases, leaving 10 bases between them. The germline gives CDR1 LNHDA, CDR2 SQIVND (reference sequence). The CDR3, as DNA: TGTGCCAGTAGTATTGGCCCCGGGTACGAGCAGTACTTC. Amino acids: CASSIGPGYEQYF.

This chain joins TRBV6-5 and TRBJ1-1, with D perhaps matching TRBD1 (6 bases). CDR1 and CDR2 from the germline V gene are MNHEY and SVGAGI. The CDR3 runs to 15 residues. V was clipped by 0 bases and J by 7 bases, with 15 bases between them. CDR3 in DNA: TGTGCCAGCAGTTACTCGAGGGGACAACCACTTGAAGCTTTCTTT. The encoded protein is CASSYSRGQPLEAFF.